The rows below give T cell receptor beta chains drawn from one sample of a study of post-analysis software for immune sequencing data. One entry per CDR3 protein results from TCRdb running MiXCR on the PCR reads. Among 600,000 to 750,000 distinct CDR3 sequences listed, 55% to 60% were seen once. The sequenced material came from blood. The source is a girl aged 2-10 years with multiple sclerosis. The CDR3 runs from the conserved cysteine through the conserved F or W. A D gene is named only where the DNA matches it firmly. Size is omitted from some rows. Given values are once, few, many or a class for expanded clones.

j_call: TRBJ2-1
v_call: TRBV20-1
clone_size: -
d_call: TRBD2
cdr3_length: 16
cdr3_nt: TGCAGTGCCCCATCGAGACTAGCGGGAGTCTACAATGAGCAGTTCTTC
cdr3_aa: CSAPSRLAGVYNEQFF

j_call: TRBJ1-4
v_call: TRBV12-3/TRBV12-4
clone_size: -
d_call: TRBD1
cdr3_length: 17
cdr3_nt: TGTGCCAACAGTTCCTGGACAGGGGGAGCAACTAATGAAAAACTGTTTTTT
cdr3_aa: CANSSWTGGATNEKLFF

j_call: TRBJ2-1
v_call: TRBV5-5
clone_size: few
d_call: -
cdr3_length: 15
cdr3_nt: TGTGCCAGCAGCTTGACAGGAGCCTCTTACAATGAGCAGTTCTTC
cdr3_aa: CASSLTGASYNEQFF

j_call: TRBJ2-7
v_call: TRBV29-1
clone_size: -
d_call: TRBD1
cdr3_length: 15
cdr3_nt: TGCAACGTTGAAATAAGTGAAAGGGGGCTCTACGAGCAGTACTTC
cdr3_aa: CNVEISERGLYEQYF

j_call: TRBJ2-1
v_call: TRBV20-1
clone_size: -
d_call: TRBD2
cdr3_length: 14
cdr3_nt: TGCAGTGCTAGCCCTAGCGGGAGATACAATGAGCAGTTCTTC
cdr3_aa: CSASPSGRYNEQFF

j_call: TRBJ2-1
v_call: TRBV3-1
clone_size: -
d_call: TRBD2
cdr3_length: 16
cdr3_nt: TGTGCCAGCAGCTTTGCCGGGGGGGTTAACGGCAATGAGCAGTTCTTC
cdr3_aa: CASSFAGGVNGNEQFF

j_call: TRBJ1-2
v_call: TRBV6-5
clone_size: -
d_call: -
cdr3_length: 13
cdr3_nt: TGTGCCAGCAGTTTCCGGGGAAGCGATGGCTACACCTTC
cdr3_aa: CASSFRGSDGYTF

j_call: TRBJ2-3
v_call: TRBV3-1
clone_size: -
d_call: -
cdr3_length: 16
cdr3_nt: TGTGCCAGCAGCCATTGGGAGGACTCTGGCACAGATACGCAGTATTTT
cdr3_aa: CASSHWEDSGTDTQYF

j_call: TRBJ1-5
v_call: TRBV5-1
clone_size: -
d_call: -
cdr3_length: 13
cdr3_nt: TGCGCCAGCAGCTTCGGGGAAGATCAGCCCCAGCATTTT
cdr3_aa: CASSFGEDQPQHF

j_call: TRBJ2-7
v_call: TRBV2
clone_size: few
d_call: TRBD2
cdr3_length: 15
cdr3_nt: TGTGCCAGCAGGGAAACTAGCGGGAGCGGCTACGAGCAGTACTTC
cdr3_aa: CASRETSGSGYEQYF

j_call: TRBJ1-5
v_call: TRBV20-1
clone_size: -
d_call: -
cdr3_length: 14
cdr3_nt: TGCAGTGCTCAAAGTGTAACAGGCAATCAGCCCCAGCATTTT
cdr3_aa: CSAQSVTGNQPQHF

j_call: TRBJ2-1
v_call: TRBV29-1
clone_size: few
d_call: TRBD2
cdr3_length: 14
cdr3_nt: TGCAGCGTTGAGACTAGCGGGGCCTCCAATGAGCAGTTCTTC
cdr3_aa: CSVETSGASNEQFF

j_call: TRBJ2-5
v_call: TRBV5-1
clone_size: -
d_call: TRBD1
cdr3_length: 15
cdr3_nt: TGCGCCAGCAGCCGGACCAACAGGGGGCGCGAGACCCAGTACTTC
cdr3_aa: CASSRTNRGRETQYF

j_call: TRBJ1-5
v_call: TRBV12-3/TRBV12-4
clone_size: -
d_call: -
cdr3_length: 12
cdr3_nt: TGTGCCAGCAAACCCCGGGATCAGCCCCAGCATTTT
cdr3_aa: CASKPRDQPQHF

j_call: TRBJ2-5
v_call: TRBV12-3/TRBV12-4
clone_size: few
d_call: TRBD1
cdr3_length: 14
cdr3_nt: TGTGCCAGCAGTGGCGGGACAGGGCATGGGGGCCAGTACTTC
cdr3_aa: CASSGGTGHGGQYF

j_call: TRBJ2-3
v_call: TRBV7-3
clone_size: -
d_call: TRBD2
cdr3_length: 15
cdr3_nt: TGTGCCAGCAGCCAAAGGGGGACTAGGTTAGATACGCAGTATTTT
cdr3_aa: CASSQRGTRLDTQYF

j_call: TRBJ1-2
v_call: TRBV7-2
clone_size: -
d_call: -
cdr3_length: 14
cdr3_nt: TGTGCCAGCAACCTCCGAGGGGCGGGATATGGCTACACCTTC
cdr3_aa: CASNLRGAGYGYTF

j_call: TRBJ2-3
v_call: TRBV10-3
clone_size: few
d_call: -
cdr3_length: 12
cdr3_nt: TGTGCCATCAGTGAGTCGGACGGCAGACAGTATTTT
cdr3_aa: CAISESDGRQYF

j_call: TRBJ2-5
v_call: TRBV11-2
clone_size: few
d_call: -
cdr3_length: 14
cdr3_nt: TGTGCCAGCAGCTTAGGGCAGGACCCTGAGACCCAGTACTTC
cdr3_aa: CASSLGQDPETQYF

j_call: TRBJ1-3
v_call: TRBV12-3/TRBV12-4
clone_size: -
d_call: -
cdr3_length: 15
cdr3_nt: TGTGCCAGCGACGCCGAGCTCTCGCCTGGAAACACCATATATTTT
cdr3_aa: CASDAELSPGNTIYF

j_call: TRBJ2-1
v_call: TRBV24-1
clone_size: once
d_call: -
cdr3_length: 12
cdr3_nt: TGTGCCACCAGTCAGGAGGGCAATGAGCAGTTCTTC
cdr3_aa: CATSQEGNEQFF

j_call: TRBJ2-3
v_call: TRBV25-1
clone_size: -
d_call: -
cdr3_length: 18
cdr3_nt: TGTGCCAGCAGTGAAGGGGGCTTGGCAGGATATCTCACAGATACGCAGTATTTT
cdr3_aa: CASSEGGLAGYLTDTQYF

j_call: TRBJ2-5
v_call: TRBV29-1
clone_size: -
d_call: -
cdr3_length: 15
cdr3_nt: TGCAGCGTTAGGCTCTCTGGGTCTCAAGGAGAGACCCAGTACTTC
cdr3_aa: CSVRLSGSQGETQYF

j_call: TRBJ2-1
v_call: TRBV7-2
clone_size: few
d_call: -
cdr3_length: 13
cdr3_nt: TGTGCCAGCAGCTTATCTTATGGCAATGAGCAGTTCTTC
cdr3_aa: CASSLSYGNEQFF

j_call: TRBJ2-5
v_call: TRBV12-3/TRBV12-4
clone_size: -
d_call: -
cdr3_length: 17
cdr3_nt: TGTGCCAGCAGCAACTCAGGGTCGGGTCTAGGGATGGGGGACCAGTACTTC
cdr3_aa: CASSNSGSGLGMGDQYF

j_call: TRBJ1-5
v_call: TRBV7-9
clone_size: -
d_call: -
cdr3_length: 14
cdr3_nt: TGTGCCAGCAGCTCATCGGACAGTTGGCAGCCCCAGCATTTT
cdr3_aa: CASSSSDSWQPQHF

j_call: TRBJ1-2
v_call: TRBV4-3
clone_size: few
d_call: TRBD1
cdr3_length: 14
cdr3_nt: TGCGCCAGCAGCCAAAAAGCAGGGGGTAGAGGCTACACCTTC
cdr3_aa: CASSQKAGGRGYTF

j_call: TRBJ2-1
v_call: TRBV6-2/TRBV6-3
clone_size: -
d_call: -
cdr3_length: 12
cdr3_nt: TGTGCCAGCAGACGTTCAGGGATTGAGCAGTTCTTC
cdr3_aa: CASRRSGIEQFF

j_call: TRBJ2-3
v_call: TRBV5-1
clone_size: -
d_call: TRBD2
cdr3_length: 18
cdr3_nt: TGCGCCAGCAGCTTGGCCGGGACTAGCGGGCCGAGCACAGATACGCAGTATTTT
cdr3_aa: CASSLAGTSGPSTDTQYF

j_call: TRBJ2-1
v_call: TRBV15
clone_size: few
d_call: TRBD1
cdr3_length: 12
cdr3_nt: TGTGCCTCACGGGACAGGGGCTATGAGCAGTTCTTC
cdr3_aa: CASRDRGYEQFF

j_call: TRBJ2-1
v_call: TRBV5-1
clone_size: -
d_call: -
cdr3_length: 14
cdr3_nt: TGCGCCAGCAGCCAACCGGACCGTTTGAATGAGCAGTTCTTC
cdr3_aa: CASSQPDRLNEQFF

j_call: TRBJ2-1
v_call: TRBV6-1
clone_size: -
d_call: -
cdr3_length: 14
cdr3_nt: TGTGCCAGCAGTCATACCGGGACAAACAATGAGCAGTTCTTC
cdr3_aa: CASSHTGTNNEQFF

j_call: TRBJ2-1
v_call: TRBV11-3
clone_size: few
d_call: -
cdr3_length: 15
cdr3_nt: TGTGCCAGCAGCTTATTGCGGGGCTCCTACAATGAGCAGTTCTTC
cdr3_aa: CASSLLRGSYNEQFF

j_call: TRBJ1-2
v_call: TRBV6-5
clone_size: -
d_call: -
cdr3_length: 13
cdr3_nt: TGTGCCAGCAGTGGCGGCGAAGGCTATGGCTACACCTTC
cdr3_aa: CASSGGEGYGYTF

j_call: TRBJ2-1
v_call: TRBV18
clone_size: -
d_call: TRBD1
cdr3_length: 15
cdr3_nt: TGTGCCAGCTCACCGCGCGAGGGGGCTTACAATGAGCAGTTCTTC
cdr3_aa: CASSPREGAYNEQFF

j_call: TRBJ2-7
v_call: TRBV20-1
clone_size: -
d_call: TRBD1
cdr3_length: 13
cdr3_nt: TGCAGTGCTAGACAGGGGGCAAAGGACGAGCAGTACTTC
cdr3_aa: CSARQGAKDEQYF

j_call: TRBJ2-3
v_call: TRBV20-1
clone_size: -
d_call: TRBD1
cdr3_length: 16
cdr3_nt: TGCAGTGCCCGCCCACTTCTGACAGGGACGCCAGATACGCAGTATTTT
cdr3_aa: CSARPLLTGTPDTQYF

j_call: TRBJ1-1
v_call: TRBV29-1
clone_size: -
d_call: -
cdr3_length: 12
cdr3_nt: TGCAGCGTTGAAGGGTTAAGGACTGAAGCTTTCTTT
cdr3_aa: CSVEGLRTEAFF

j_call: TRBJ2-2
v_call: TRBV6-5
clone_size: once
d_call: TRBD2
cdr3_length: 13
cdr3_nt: TGTGCCAGCAGTGAGGGAGGGTACGGGGAGCTGTTTTTT
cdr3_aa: CASSEGGYGELFF

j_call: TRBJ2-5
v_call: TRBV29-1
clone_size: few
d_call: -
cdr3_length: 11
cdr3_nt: TGCAGCGTTGTCTGGGTGGAGACCCAGTACTTC
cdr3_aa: CSVVWVETQYF

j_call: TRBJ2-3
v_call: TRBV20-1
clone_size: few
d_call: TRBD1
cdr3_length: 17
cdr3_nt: TGCAGTGCTAGTAATCCGGGACAGGGGGTTATCGCGGATACGCAGTATTTT
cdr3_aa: CSASNPGQGVIADTQYF

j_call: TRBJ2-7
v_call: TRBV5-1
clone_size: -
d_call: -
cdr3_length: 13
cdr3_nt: TGCGCCAGCAGCTGGGGACTTTCCTACGAGCAGTACTTC
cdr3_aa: CASSWGLSYEQYF

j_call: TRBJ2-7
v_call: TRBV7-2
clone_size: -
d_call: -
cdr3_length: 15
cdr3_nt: TGTGCCAGCAGCTTAGGCGGAAATCGCGGGTACGAGCAGTACTTC
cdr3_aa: CASSLGGNRGYEQYF

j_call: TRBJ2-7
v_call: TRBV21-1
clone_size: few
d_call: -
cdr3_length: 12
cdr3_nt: TGTGCCAGCTCCCCCGGGGGGCTCGAGCAGTACTTC
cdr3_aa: CASSPGGLEQYF